This entry lists 19 T cell receptor beta chains sequenced from one sample in a study of blood T cell repertoires in COVID-19. Some clones are missing from TCRdb's copy, which holds only in-frame ones; the method was immunoSEQ multiplex PCR. The sample carries hundreds of thousands of clones, about 90% recorded once. Material for sequencing was PBMCs or T cells enriched from blood (not recorded which). These receptors came from a woman aged 30 to 39 who had recovered from COVID-19.

The chain links TRBV29-1 to TRBJ1-1, with a possible D match to TRBD1 (5 bases). The ends were cut back, 1 base at V and 1 base at J, with 13 bases in the middle. CDR1 is SQVTM, CDR2 ANQGSEA, per germline. The CDR3 sequence is 15 residues long. Here the CDR3 reads CSVEVGARGNTEAFF. CDR3 nucleotide sequence: TGCAGCGTTGAAGTTGGGGCGCGGGGGAACACTGAAGCTTTCTTT.

The CDR3 loop reads CASMGRGPGTGELFF. As DNA, the CDR3 is TGTGCCAGCATGGGTAGGGGGCCCGGCACCGGGGAGCTGTTTTTT. This chain connects TRBV2 to TRBJ2-2; TRBD1 matches at 7 bases. The CDR3 is 15 amino acids. CDR1 is SNHLY, CDR2 FYNNEI, per germline. The J segment lost 4 bases and the V segment lost 7 bases, leaving 9 bases of the junction unmatched.

V and J are TRBV11-2 and TRBJ2-1; no reliable D call. The CDR3 extends over 16 amino acids. Deletions cut 0 bases from V and 0 bases from J, with 9 bases between. Germline-derived CDR1 and CDR2 are SGHAT and FQNNGV. Here the CDR3 DNA reads TGTGCCAGCAGCTTAGAGCTGGGCAGCTCCTACAATGAGCAGTTCTTC. Its protein product is CASSLELGSSYNEQFF. Supplemented by reference TRBV11-2 and TRBJ2-1, the full variable domain reads EAGVAQSPRYKIIEKRQSVAFWCNPISGHATLYWYQQILGQGPKLLIQFQNNGVVDDSQLPKDRFSAERLKGVDSTLKIQPAKLEDSAVYLCASSLELGSSYNEQFFGPGTRLTVL.

The J gene is TRBJ2-5, the V gene TRBV7-2; 8 positions agree with TRBD1. Germline V lookup: CDR1 SGHTA, CDR2 FQGNSA. The ends lost 1 base at V and 3 bases at J; junction bases unmatched: 4. The CDR3 contains 15 residues. The CDR3 loop reads CASSLGTGFEETQYF. The CDR3 bases are TGTGCCAGCAGCTTAGGGACAGGGTTCGAAGAGACCCAGTACTTC.

The chain carries TRBV29-1 and TRBJ2-3; TRBD2 matches 10 bases. V dropped 4 bases and J dropped 2; count of bases not matched to a gene: 12. Germline V gives CDR1 SQVTM, CDR2 ANQGSEA. The length of the CDR3 is 17 residues. The CDR3 region has the DNA TGCAGCGTTGCTGGACTAGCGGATCTAGCACTCACAGATACGCAGTATTTT. It is translated as CSVAGLADLALTDTQYF.

CDR3 nucleotide sequence: TGTGCCAGCAGTTTAGGCCCATCCGGGACAGGTAGCAATCAGCCCCAGCATTTT. It translates to CASSLGPSGTGSNQPQHF. The J gene is TRBJ1-5, the V gene TRBV28, with 8 bases identical to TRBD1. Germline V lookup: CDR1 MDHEN, CDR2 SYDVKM. The CDR3 length is 18 residues. J lost 0 bases, V lost 2 bases, and 9 bases had no gene match. Full variable domain (remainder filled in from reference TRBV28 and TRBJ1-5): DVKVTQSSRYLVKRTGEKVFLECVQDMDHENMFWYRQDPGLGLRLIYFSYDVKMKEKGDIPEGYSVSREKKERFSLILESASTNQTSMYLCASSLGPSGTGSNQPQHFGDGTRLSIL.

V is TRBV5-1 and J is TRBJ2-3; D may be TRBD2 (5 bases). The CDR3 is made up of 16 amino acids. Between the trimmed V and J ends, which lost 4 bases and 1 base, there was a span of 16 bases. Germline V lookup: CDR1 SGHRS, CDR2 YFSETQ. The chain's CDR3 is CASSPGNVGGTDTQYF. DNA of the CDR3: TGCGCCAGCAGCCCCGGGAACGTAGGAGGCACAGATACGCAGTATTTT.

The V and J genes are TRBV19 and TRBJ1-1; D is unclear. The CDR3 spans 12 residues. Trimming left V 6 bases short and J 6 bases short, with 11 bases between. Germline V gene data show CDR1 as LNHDA and CDR2 as SQIVND (reference sequence). In DNA, the CDR3 is TGTGCCAGTAGACGGAGACTCTCTGAAGCTTTCTTT. This codes for CASRRRLSEAFF.

The rearrangement links TRBV6-2 or TRBV6-3 to TRBJ1-1; a possible D gene is TRBD1 (5 bases). Trimming stripped 5 bases from V and 1 base from J, with 17 bases between. Looked up from germline, CDR1 is MNHEY and CDR2 is SVGEGT. This CDR3 spans 16 amino acids. CDR3 residues: CASSRSGTPENTEAFF. CDR3 DNA sequence: TGTGCCAGCAGTCGGTCCGGGACTCCCGAGAACACTGAAGCTTTCTTT.

The rearrangement uses TRBV2 and TRBJ2-7, with 9 bases matching TRBD2. The length of the CDR3 is 14 residues. After removal of 0 bases from V and 9 bases from J, the junction contained 6 bases not matched to a gene. Germline values: CDR1 SNHLY, CDR2 FYNNEI. CDR3 protein: CASSEAREGPRQYF. In DNA form, the CDR3 reads TGTGCCAGCAGTGAAGCGCGGGAGGGACCTCGGCAGTACTTC.

The rearrangement uses TRBV2 and TRBJ2-3, with D possibly TRBD2 on 5 matching bases. V gave up 5 bases and J gave up 6 bases, with 18 bases separating them. Looked up from germline, CDR1 is SNHLY and CDR2 is FYNNEI. This CDR3 has 15 amino acids. CDR3 nucleotides: TGTGCCAGCAGTCTAACGGAAGGGAGTAGGGATACGCAGTATTTT. This gives the protein CASSLTEGSRDTQYF.

This chain uses TRBV5-6 with TRBJ2-5; D is undetermined. The CDR3 consists of 14 residues. Trimming removed 0 bases from V and 3 bases from J, with 9 bases in between. Germline CDR1 SGHDT, CDR2 YYEEEE. This chain's CDR3 is CASSLAFAKETQYF. The CDR3 DNA reads TGTGCCAGCAGCTTGGCTTTCGCTAAAGAGACCCAGTACTTC.

This clone was picked up a small number of times. The chain combines TRBV9 with TRBJ2-6; 10 bases are shared with TRBD2. The CDR3 runs to 16 residues. Germline-derived CDR1 and CDR2 are SGDLS and YYNGEE. Trimming at V came to 4 bases and at J to 2 bases, leaving 3 bases not matched to a gene. The CDR3, as DNA: TGTGCCAGCAGCTTAGGGACTAGCGCTGGGGCCAACGTCCTGACTTTC. This codes for CASSLGTSAGANVLTF.

This chain uses TRBV5-4 with TRBJ2-3; D uncertain. CDR1 and CDR2 from the germline V gene are SGHNT and YYREEE (reference sequence). CDR3 length: 12 amino acids. Trimming removed 4 bases at V and 3 bases at J, with 6 bases between. The CDR3 reads CASSLTTDTQYF. The CDR3 nucleotides are TGTGCCAGCAGCCTAACGACAGATACGCAGTATTTT. The complete variable domain, with remaining parts taken from reference TRBV5-4 and TRBJ2-3, reads ETGVTQSPTHLIKTRGQQVTLRCSSQSGHNTVSWYQQALGQGPQFIFQYYREEENGRGNFPPRFSGLQFPNYSSELNVNALELDDSALYLCASSLTTDTQYFGPGTRLTVL.

V is TRBV10-3 and J is TRBJ1-1; D perhaps matches TRBD1 (5 bases). Germline CDR1 and CDR2: ENHRY and SYGVKD. There are 19 residues in the CDR3. The V gene lost 6 bases and the J gene lost 0 bases, with 26 bases spanning the gap. Here the CDR3 reads CAISPYPLRQTSMNTEAFF. The CDR3 bases are TGTGCCATCAGCCCATATCCCCTACGACAGACTTCTATGAACACTGAAGCTTTCTTT.

This rearrangement joins TRBV19 to TRBJ1-3; no firm D call. The CDR3 is 12 amino acids. Trimming took 3 bases from V and 3 from J, leaving 3 bases between them. CDR1 is LNHDA, CDR2 SQIVND, per germline (reference sequence). The CDR3 DNA sequence: TGTGCCAGTAGTATTAATGGAAACACCATATATTTT. It translates to CASSINGNTIYF.

This clone has a single count. This sequence joins TRBV5-6 and TRBJ2-1; D may be TRBD1 (5 bases). V was shortened by 8 bases and J by 6 bases, with 15 bases between the two germline ends. This CDR3 is 13 amino acids long. Per the germline V gene, CDR1 is SGHDT and CDR2 is YYEEEE. CDR3 nucleotide sequence: TGTGCCAGTTGGGCAGGGTTCACCAATGAGCAGTTCTTC. Protein product: CASWAGFTNEQFF.

This chain connects TRBV27 to TRBJ2-7, with D perhaps matching TRBD2 (6 bases). V lost 2 bases to trimming and J lost 3 bases, with 17 bases between them. The CDR3 contains 16 residues. CDR1 and CDR2 (germline): MNHEY, SMNVEV (reference sequence). DNA of the CDR3: TGTGCCAGCAGTTTAAAACCCCCTTTGGGGGGCTACGAGCAGTACTTC. Encoded protein: CASSLKPPLGGYEQYF.

V gene TRBV2 combines with J gene TRBJ2-7; weak D call: TRBD1 (6 bases). CDR3 size: 14 residues. Germline V lookup: CDR1 SNHLY, CDR2 FYNNEI. V shed 3 bases and J shed 4 bases, with 13 bases lying between them. CDR3: CASSESRTGYEQYF. The CDR3 DNA reads as TGTGCCAGCAGTGAGAGTAGAACAGGGTACGAGCAGTACTTC. Full variable domain (rest looked up from reference TRBV2 and TRBJ2-7): EPEVTQTPSHQVTQMGQEVILRCVPISNHLYFYWYRQILGQKVEFLVSFYNNEISEKSEIFDDQFSVERPDGSNFTLKIRSTKLEDSAMYFCASSESRTGYEQYFGPGTRLTVT.